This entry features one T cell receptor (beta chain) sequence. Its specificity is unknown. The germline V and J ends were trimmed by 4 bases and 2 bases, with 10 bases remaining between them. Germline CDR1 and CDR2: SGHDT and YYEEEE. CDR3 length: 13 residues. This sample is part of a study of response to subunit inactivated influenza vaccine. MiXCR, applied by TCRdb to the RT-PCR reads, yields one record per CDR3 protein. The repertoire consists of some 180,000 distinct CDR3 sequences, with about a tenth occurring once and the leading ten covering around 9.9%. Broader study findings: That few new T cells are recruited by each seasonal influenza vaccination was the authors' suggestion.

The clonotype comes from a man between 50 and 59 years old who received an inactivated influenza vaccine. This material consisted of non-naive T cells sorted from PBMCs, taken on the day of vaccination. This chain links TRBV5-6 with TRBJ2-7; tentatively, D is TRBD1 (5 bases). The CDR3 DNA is TGTGCCAGCAGCATTGGACACACCTACGAGCAGTACTTC. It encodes CASSIGHTYEQYF.